A selection of T cell receptor beta chains follows, all from one sample in a study of shared clonotypes between healthy human individuals. The assay was immunoSEQ multiplex PCR, and TCRdb's table has in-frame clones only and misses some. The table shows roughly 680,000 clones, with roughly 72% occurring only once. The sequenced sample consisted of memory CD4+ T cells sorted from blood. The source is a woman in her thirties in good health. Each CDR3 is given with its conserved first and last residue. Fields, in order: D gene, J gene, clone size, V gene, CDR3 protein, CDR3 DNA. D genes are given only for firm matches. The listing skips clone size in some rows; elsewhere it reads once, few, many or a size class.

TRBD1 TRBJ2-7 many TRBV7-7 CASSTRQGPSYEQYF TGTGCCAGCAGCACCAGACAGGGTCCTTCCTACGAGCAGTACTTC
. TRBJ1-1 many TRBV14 CASSPARLNTEAFF TGTGCCAGCAGTCCCGCCAGACTGAACACTGAAGCTTTCTTT
TRBD1 TRBJ1-4 . TRBV28 CASSLPVRGGREKLFF TGTGCCAGCAGCCTCCCCGTCAGAGGGGGCCGTGAAAAACTGTTTTTT
. TRBJ2-7 . TRBV6-5 CASSYGGGQQYEQYF TGTGCCAGCAGTTACGGGGGAGGTCAACAGTACGAGCAGTACTTC
. TRBJ2-1 . TRBV4-1 CASSPGLDGTRGEQFF TGCGCCAGCAGCCCTGGACTAGACGGGACCAGGGGCGAGCAGTTCTTC
TRBD1 TRBJ2-5 . TRBV27 CASSLGTGGPWKTQYF TGTGCCAGCAGTTTAGGTACAGGGGGACCCTGGAAGACCCAGTACTTC
TRBD2 TRBJ2-1 once TRBV28 CASSNRPGLAGGPSPGNEQFF TGTGCCAGCAGTAACCGGCCGGGACTAGCGGGAGGACCTTCTCCTGGCAATGAGCAGTTCTTC
. TRBJ1-1 . TRBV14 CASSPLALRTEAFF TGTGCCAGCAGCCCTTTAGCGTTGCGCACTGAAGCTTTCTTT
. TRBJ2-7 . TRBV6-1 CASMGADYEQYF TGTGCCAGCATGGGGGCCGACTACGAGCAGTACTTC
. TRBJ1-5 . TRBV6-5 CASSVQGDQPQHF TGTGCCAGCAGTGTACAGGGAGACCAGCCCCAGCATTTT
TRBD1 TRBJ2-7 . TRBV7-2 CASSRPGTASYEQYF TGTGCCAGCAGCCGGCCCGGGACAGCCTCCTACGAGCAGTACTTC
. TRBJ2-1 once TRBV6-1 CASSEAHDRYNEQFF TGTGCCAGCAGTGAAGCTCACGACAGATACAATGAGCAGTTCTTC
. TRBJ2-5 . TRBV18 CASSPPGDWEETQYF TGTGCCAGCTCACCACCGGGGGACTGGGAAGAGACCCAGTACTTC
. TRBJ1-2 few TRBV14 CASSHGTRYGYTF TGTGCCAGCAGCCACGGGACACGGTATGGCTACACCTTC